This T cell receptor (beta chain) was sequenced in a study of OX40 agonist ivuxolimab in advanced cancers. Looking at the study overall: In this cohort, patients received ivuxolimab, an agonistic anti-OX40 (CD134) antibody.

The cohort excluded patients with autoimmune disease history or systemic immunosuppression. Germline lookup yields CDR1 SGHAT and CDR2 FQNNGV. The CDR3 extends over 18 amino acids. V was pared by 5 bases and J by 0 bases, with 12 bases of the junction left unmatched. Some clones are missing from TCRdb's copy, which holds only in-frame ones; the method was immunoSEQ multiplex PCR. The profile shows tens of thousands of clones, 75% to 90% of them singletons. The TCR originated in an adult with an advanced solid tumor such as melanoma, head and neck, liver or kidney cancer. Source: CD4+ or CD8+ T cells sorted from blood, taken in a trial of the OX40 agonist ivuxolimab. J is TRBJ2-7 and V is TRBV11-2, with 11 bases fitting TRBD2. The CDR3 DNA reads TGTGCCAGCAGCCTGTTCGGACTAGCGGGCGTCAGCTCCTACGAGCAGTACTTC. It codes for CASSLFGLAGVSSYEQYF.